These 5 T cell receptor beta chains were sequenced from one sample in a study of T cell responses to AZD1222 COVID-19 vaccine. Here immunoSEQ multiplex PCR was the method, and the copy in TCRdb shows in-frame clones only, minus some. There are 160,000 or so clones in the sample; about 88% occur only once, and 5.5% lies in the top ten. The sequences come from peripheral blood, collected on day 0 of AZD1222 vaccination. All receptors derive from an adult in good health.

CDR3 residues: CASTLGGVGGYTF. CDR3 DNA: TGTGCCAGCACCCTCGGCGGGGTGGGGGGCTACACCTTC. The chain joins TRBV6-5 to TRBJ1-2, with no clear D. V was shortened by 7 bases and J by 8 bases, with 17 bases between the two germline ends. This CDR3 is built from 13 residues. Germline lookup yields CDR1 MNHEY and CDR2 SVGAGI.

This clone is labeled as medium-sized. Here the CDR3 DNA reads TGTGCGAGCCGGAGGGGCCTGAATGAGCAGTTCTTC. This translates into CASRRGLNEQFF. The V and J genes are TRBV25-1 and TRBJ2-1; a weak D match, TRBD2 (6 bases). This CDR3 contains 12 residues. Looked up from germline, CDR1 is MGHDK and CDR2 is SYGVNS.

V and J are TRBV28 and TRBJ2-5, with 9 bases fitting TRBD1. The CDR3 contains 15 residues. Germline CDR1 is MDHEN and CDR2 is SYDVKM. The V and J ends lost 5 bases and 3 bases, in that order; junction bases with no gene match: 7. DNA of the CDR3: TGTGCCAGCAGTGATCTGGGGACAGGGAAAGAGACCCAGTACTTC. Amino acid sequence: CASSDLGTGKETQYF.

CDR3 amino acids: CASSLIPKGGGELFF. In nucleotides, the CDR3 is TGTGCCAGCAGCTTAATCCCCAAAGGGGGCGGGGAGCTGTTTTTT. The chain couples TRBV13 to TRBJ2-2; possibly TRBD1 for D (6 bases). The CDR3 contains 15 residues. Germline V CDR1 and CDR2: PRHDT, FYEKMQ (reference sequence). V was trimmed by 2 bases and J by 7 bases, leaving 14 bases between them.

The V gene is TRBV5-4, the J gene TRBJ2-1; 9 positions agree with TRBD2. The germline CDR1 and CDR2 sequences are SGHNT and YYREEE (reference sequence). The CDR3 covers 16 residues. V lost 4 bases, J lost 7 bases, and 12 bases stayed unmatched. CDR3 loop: CASSHILAGPNNEQFF. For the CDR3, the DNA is TGTGCCAGCAGCCATATACTAGCGGGCCCTAATAATGAGCAGTTCTTC.